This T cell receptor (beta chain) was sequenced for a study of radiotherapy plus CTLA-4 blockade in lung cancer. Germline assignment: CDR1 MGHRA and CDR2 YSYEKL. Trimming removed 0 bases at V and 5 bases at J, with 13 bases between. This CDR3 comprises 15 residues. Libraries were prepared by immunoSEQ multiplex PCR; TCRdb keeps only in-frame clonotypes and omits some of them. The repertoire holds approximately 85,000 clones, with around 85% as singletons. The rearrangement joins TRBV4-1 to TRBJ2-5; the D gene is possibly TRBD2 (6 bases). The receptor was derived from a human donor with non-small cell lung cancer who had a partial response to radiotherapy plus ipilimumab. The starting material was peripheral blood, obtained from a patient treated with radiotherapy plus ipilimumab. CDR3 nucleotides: TGCGCCAGCAGCCAAGATCTGGCTAGCGCGGAGACCCAGTACTTC. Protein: CASSQDLASAETQYF.